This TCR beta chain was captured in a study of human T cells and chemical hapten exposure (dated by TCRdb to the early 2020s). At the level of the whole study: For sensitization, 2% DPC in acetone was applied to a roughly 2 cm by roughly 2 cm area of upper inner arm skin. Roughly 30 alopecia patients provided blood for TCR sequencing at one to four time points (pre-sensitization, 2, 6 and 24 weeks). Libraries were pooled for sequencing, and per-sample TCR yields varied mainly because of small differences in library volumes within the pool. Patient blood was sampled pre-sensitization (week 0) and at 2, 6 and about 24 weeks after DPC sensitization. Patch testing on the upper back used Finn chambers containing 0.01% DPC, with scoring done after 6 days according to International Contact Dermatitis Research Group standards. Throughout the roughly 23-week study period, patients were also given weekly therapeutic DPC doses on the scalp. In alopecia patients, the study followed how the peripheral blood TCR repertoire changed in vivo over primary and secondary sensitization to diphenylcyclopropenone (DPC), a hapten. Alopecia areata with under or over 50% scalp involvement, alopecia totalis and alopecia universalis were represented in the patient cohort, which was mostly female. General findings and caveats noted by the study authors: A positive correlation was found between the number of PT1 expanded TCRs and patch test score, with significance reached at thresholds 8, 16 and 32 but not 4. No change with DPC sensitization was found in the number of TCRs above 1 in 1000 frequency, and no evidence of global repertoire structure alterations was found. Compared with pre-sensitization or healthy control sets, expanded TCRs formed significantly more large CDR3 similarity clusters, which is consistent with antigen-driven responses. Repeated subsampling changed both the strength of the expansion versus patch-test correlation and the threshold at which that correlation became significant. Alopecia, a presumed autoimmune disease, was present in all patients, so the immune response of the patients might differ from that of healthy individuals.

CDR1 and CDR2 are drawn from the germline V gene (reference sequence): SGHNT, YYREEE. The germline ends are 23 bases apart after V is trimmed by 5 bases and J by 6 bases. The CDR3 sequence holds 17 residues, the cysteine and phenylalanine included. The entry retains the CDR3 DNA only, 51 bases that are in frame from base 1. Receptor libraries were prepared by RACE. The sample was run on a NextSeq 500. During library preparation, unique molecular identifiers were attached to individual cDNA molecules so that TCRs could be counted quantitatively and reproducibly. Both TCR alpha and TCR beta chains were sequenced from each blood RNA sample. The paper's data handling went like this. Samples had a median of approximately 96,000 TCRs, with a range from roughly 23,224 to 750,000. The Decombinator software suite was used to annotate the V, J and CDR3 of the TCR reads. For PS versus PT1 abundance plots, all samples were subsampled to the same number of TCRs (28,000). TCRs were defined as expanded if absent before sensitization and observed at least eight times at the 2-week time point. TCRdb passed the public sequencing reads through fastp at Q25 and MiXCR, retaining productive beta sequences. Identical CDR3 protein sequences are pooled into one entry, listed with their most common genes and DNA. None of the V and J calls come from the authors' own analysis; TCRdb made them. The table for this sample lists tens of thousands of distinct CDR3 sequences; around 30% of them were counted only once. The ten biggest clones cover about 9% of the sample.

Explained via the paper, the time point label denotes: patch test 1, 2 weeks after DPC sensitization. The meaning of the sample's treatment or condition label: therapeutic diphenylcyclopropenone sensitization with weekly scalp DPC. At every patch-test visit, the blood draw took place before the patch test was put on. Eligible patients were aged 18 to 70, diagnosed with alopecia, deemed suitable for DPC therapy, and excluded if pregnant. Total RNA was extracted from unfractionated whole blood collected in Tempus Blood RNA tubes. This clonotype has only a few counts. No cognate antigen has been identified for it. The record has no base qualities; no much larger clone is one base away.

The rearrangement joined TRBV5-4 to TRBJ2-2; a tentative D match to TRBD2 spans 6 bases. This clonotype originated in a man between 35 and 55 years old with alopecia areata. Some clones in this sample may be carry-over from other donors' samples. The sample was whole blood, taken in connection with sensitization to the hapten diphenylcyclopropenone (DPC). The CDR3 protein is CASSSPRGGVEAGELFF. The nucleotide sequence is TGTGCCAGCAGTTCTCCCCGAGGAGGGGTAGAGGCCGGGGAGCTGTTTTTT.